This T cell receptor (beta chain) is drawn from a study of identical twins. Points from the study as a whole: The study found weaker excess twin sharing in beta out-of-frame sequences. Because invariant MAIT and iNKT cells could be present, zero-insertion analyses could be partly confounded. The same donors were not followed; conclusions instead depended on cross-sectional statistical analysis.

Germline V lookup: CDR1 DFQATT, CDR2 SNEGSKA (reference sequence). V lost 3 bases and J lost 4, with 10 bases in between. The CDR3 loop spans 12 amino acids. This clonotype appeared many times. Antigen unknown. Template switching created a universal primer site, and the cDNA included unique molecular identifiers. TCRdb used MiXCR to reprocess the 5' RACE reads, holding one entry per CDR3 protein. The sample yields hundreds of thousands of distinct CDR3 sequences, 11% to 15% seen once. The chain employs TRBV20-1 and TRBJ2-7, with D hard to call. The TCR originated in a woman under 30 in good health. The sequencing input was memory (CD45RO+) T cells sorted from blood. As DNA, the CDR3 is TGCAGTGCTAGCCACAGAAAGTACGAGCAGTACTTC. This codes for CSASHRKYEQYF.